This TCR beta chain was identified during a study of beta chain features in type 1 diabetes. Study-level results: All four CD4+ subsets from Type 1 diabetes patients carried moderately but significantly shorter TCRB CDR3s.

Germline loops: CDR1 SGDLS, CDR2 YYNGEE. Trimming removed 1 base from V and 4 bases from J, with 8 bases in between. The CDR3 is made up of 13 amino acids. This clone was counted many times. Its antigen is as yet unknown. As every portion of the isolated RNA was reverse transcribed, the sequencing read expressed TCRB transcripts. The method was immunoSEQ multiplex PCR; TCRdb's version includes in-frame clones alone and lacks a portion of them. The sample lists around 150,000 clones, 6.5% to 10% occurring once. The chain carries TRBV9 and TRBJ2-5; D may be TRBD2 (6 bases). The specimen sequenced was central memory CD4+ T cells from blood. The sequence came from a woman aged 18 to 35 with type 1 diabetes. CDR3 DNA: TGTGCCAGCAGCGTATGGGACTTAGAGACCCAGTACTTC. It encodes CASSVWDLETQYF.